The next 12 T cell receptor beta chains were all read from a single sample in a study of cytomegalovirus exposure and HLA in healthy donors. PCR primers comprised 60 Vbeta and 13 Jbeta primers. This table comes from immunoSEQ multiplex PCR, and its TCRdb copy is limited to in-frame clones, with some not included. Its table records 56,000 or so clones. Material for sequencing was PBMCs. Receptors originate from a man aged 35-49 years in good health and CMV-seropositive.

The chain employs TRBV2 and TRBJ1-4, with TRBD1 identical over 8 bases. V was pared by 6 bases and J by 7 bases, with 4 bases of the junction left unmatched. Germline assignment: CDR1 SNHLY and CDR2 FYNNEI. The CDR3 spans 13 residues. CDR3 protein: CASRATGAEKLFF. CDR3 nucleotides: TGTGCCAGCAGGGCGACAGGGGCTGAAAAACTGTTTTTT.

The chain recombines TRBV28 with TRBJ2-7; possible D gene TRBD1, 6 bases. V gave up 3 bases and J gave up 3 bases, with 12 bases separating them. There are 14 residues in the CDR3. The germline V gene has CDR1 MDHEN and CDR2 SYDVKM. CDR3 residues: CASSFATGYYEQYF. The CDR3 nucleotides are TGTGCCAGCAGTTTCGCGACAGGTTACTACGAGCAGTACTTC.

The chain joins TRBV7-9 to TRBJ1-2; tentatively, D is TRBD1 (6 bases). Germline values: CDR1 SEHNR, CDR2 FQNEAQ (reference sequence). This CDR3 spans 12 amino acids. V was clipped by 5 bases and J by 8 bases, with 12 bases between them. CDR3 loop: CASSTDRRGYTF. In DNA, the CDR3 is TGTGCCAGCAGCACAGACAGGAGGGGCTACACCTTC. The full variable domain, rest sourced from reference TRBV7-9 and TRBJ1-2, is DTGVSQNPRHKITKRGQNVTFRCDPISEHNRLYWYRQTLGQGPEFLTYFQNEAQLEKSRLLSDRFSAERPKGSFSTLEIQRTEQGDSAMYLCASSTDRRGYTFGSGTRLTVV.

CDR3 region: CATAGGSGADTQYF. As DNA, the CDR3 is TGTGCCACCGCTGGGGGTAGCGGGGCAGATACGCAGTATTTT. The chain is built from TRBV2 and TRBJ2-3, with 8 bases identical to TRBD2. The CDR3 is 14 amino acids. The germline V gene encodes CDR1 SNHLY and CDR2 FYNNEI. The trim removed 10 bases at V and 4 bases at J, leaving 10 bases unmatched.

The chain couples TRBV4-1 to TRBJ2-7; 8 bases fit TRBD2. The CDR3 has 15 amino acids. Germline trimming cut 0 bases from V and 1 base from J; bases unmatched to any gene: 2. Germline lookup yields CDR1 MGHRA and CDR2 YSYEKL. The CDR3 coding sequence is TGCGCCAGCAGCCAAGAACAGCGGGAGTCCTACGAGCAGTACTTC. Protein product: CASSQEQRESYEQYF.

CDR3 sequence reads: CASSAGTGGYEQYF. The CDR3 nucleotides are TGTGCCAGCAGTGCCGGGACAGGGGGCTACGAGCAGTACTTC. This chain uses TRBV6-1 with TRBJ2-7; 11 bases are a match to TRBD1. This CDR3 contains 14 residues. The germline V gene has CDR1 MNHNS and CDR2 SASEGT. V was clipped by 4 bases and J by 3 bases; unmatched bases: 2.

The chain joins TRBV30 to TRBJ1-1; no clear D. Between the trimmed V and J ends, which lost 2 bases and 0 bases, there was a span of 4 bases. This CDR3 is built from 12 residues. Germline V gene sequence: CDR1 GTSNPN, CDR2 SVGIG (reference sequence). CDR3 sequence: CAWSPMNTEAFF. The CDR3 bases are TGTGCCTGGAGTCCAATGAACACTGAAGCTTTCTTT.

The chain combines TRBV27 with TRBJ1-5; a weak D match, TRBD1 (5 bases). V was shortened by 4 bases and J by 1 base, with 11 bases between the two germline ends. This CDR3 comprises 15 residues. Germline lookup yields CDR1 MNHEY and CDR2 SMNVEV (reference sequence). Written as DNA, the CDR3 is TGTGCCAGCAGTTATCTGGGGGGGAGCAATCAGCCCCAGCATTTT. Residues: CASSYLGGSNQPQHF.

In the case of this clone: In the same sample, other DNA sequences code for this CDR3. The rearrangement links TRBV29-1 to TRBJ1-1, with TRBD1 as a possible D gene (5 bases). Trimming took 7 bases from V and 4 from J, leaving 13 bases between them. CDR1 SQVTM and CDR2 ANQGSEA come from the germline V gene. The CDR3 is 12 amino acids. CDR3 sequence reads: CSAPLQGTEAFF. In DNA form, the CDR3 reads TGCAGCGCTCCCCTCCAGGGCACTGAAGCTTTCTTT.

This sequence joins TRBV7-9 and TRBJ1-1; the D gene is possibly TRBD1 (6 bases). This CDR3 contains 15 residues. V gave up 2 bases and J gave up 1 base, with 11 bases separating them. The germline V gene encodes CDR1 SEHNR and CDR2 FQNEAQ (reference sequence). CDR3 loop: CASSLPGAGNTEAFF. As DNA, the CDR3 is TGTGCCAGCAGCTTACCAGGGGCAGGGAACACTGAAGCTTTCTTT.

V gene TRBV6-5 combines with J gene TRBJ1-6, with D maybe TRBD1 (5 bases). V was trimmed by 2 bases and J by 15 bases, leaving 8 bases between them. In germline, CDR1 is MNHEY, CDR2 SVGAGI. The CDR3 totals 11 residues. CDR3 nucleotide sequence: TGTGCCAGCAGTTACAGGGGATTCCTCCACTTT. This translates into CASSYRGFLHF.

The chain is built from TRBV6-1 and TRBJ2-7; TRBD2 agrees at 12 bases. Germline V lookup: CDR1 MNHNS, CDR2 SASEGT. J lost 7 bases, V lost 10 bases, and 8 bases had no gene match. This CDR3 comprises 13 residues. Here the CDR3 DNA reads TGTGCCACCTACTTCACTAGCGGGGGGGAGCAGTACTTC. The encoded protein is CATYFTSGGEQYF.